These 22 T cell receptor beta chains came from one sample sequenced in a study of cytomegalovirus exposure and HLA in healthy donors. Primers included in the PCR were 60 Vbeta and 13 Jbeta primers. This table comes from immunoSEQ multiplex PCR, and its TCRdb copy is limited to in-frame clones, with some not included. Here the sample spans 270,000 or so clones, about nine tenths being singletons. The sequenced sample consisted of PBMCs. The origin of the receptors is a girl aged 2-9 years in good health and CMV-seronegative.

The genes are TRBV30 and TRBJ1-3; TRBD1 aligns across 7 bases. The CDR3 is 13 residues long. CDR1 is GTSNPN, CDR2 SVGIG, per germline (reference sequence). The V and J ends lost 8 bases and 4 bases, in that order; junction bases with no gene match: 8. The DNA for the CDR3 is TGTGCCGTGGACCCGACAGGGGGAAACACCATATATTTT. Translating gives CAVDPTGGNTIYF.

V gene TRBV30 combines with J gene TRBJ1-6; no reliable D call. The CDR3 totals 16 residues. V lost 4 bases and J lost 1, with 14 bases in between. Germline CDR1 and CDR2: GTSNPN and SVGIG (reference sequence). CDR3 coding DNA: TGTGCCTGGAAACTATCCGACGGGTCCTATAATTCACCCCTCCACTTT. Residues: CAWKLSDGSYNSPLHF.

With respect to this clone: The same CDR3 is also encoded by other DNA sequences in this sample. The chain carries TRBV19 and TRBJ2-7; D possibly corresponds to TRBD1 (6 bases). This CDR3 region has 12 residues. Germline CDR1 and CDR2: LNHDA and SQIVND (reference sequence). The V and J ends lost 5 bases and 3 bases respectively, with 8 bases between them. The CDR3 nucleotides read TGTGCCAGTAGTTCGGACAGCTACGAGCAGTACTTC. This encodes CASSSDSYEQYF.

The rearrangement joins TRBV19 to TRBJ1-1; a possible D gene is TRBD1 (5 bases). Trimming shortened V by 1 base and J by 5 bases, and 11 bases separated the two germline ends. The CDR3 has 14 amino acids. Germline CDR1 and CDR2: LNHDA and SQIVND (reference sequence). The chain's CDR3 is CASSIGQGWTEAFF. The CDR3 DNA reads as TGTGCCAGTAGTATAGGTCAGGGTTGGACTGAAGCTTTCTTT.

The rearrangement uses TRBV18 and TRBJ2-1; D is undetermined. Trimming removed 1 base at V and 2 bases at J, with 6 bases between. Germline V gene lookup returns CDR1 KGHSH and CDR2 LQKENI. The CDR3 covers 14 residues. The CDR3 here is CASSPQAAYNEQFF. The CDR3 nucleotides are TGTGCCAGCTCACCACAGGCGGCCTACAATGAGCAGTTCTTC.

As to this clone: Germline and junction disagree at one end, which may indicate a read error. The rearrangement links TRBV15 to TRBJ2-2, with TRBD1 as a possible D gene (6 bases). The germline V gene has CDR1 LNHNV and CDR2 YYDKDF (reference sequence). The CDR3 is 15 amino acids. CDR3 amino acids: CATSQSQGNAGELFF. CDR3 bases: TGTGCCACCAGCCAGAGTCAGGGGAACGCCGGGGAGCTGTTTTTT.

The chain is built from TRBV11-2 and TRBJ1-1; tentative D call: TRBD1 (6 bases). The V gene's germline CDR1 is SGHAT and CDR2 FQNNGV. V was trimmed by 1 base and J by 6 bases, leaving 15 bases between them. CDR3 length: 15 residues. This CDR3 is CASSLVFTGTAEAFF. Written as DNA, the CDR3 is TGTGCCAGCAGCTTAGTCTTCACAGGGACGGCTGAAGCTTTCTTT. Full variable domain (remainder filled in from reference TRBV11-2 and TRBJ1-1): EAGVAQSPRYKIIEKRQSVAFWCNPISGHATLYWYQQILGQGPKLLIQFQNNGVVDDSQLPKDRFSAERLKGVDSTLKIQPAKLEDSAVYLCASSLVFTGTAEAFFGQGTRLTVV.

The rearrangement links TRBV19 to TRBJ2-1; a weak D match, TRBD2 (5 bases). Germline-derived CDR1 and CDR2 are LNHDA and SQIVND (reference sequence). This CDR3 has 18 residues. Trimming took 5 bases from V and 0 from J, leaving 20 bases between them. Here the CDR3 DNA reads TGTGCCAGTAGTCCCCTGGTGGGAGCGATTAGCTCCTACAATGAGCAGTTCTTC. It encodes CASSPLVGAISSYNEQFF.

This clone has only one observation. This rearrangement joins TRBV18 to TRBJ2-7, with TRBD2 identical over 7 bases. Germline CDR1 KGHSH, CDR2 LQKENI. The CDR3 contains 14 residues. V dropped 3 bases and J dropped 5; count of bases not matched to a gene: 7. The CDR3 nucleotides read TGTGCCAGCTCACCCGGGACTACCTTTGACGAGCAGTACTTC. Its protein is CASSPGTTFDEQYF.

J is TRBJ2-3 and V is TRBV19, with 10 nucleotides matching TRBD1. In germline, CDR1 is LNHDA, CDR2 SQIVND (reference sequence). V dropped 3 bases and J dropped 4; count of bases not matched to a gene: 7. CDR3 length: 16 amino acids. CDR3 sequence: CASSIPGTGASDTQYF. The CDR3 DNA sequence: TGTGCCAGTAGTATCCCTGGGACAGGGGCATCAGATACGCAGTATTTT.

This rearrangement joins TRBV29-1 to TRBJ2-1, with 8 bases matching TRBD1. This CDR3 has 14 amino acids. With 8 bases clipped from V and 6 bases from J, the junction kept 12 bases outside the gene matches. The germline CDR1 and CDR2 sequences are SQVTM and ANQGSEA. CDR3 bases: TGCAGCACTCCATTAGGGACAGGACCCAATGAGCAGTTCTTC. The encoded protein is CSTPLGTGPNEQFF.

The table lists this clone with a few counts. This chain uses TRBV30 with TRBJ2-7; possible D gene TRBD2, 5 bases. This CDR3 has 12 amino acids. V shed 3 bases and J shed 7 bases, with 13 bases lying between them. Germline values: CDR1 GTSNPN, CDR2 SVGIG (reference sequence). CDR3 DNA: TGTGCCTGGAGCCCGGGAACTTCGGAGCAGTACTTC. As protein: CAWSPGTSEQYF.

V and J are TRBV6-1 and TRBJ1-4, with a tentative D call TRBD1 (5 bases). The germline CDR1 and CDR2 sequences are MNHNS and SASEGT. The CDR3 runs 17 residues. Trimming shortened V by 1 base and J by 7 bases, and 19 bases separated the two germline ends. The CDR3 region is CASSEVTEWGFVEKLFF. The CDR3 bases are TGTGCCAGCAGTGAAGTTACCGAGTGGGGCTTTGTTGAAAAACTGTTTTTT.

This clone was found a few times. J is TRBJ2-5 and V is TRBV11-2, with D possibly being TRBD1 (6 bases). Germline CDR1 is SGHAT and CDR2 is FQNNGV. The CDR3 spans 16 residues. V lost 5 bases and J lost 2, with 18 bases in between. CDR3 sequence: CASSRSAGTKQETQYF. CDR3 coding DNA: TGTGCCAGCAGCCGAAGTGCTGGGACAAAACAAGAGACCCAGTACTTC.

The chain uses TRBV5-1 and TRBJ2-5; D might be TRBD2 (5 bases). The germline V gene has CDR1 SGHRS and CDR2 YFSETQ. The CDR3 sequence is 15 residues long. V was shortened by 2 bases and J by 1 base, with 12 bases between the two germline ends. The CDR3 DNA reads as TGCGCCAGCAGCTTAGGAGCGGTAGGCCAAGAGACCCAGTACTTC. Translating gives CASSLGAVGQETQYF. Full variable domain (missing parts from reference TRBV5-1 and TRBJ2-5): KAGVTQTPRYLIKTRGQQVTLSCSPISGHRSVSWYQQTPGQGLQFLFEYFSETQRNKGNFPGRFSGRQFSNSRSEMNVSTLELGDSALYLCASSLGAVGQETQYFGPGTRLLVL.

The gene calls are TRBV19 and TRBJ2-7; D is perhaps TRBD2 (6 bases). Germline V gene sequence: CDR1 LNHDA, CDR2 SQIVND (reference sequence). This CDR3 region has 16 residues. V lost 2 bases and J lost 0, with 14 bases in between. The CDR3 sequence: CASSIKGTLSSYEQYF. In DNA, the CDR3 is TGTGCCAGTAGTATAAAAGGGACTTTAAGCTCCTACGAGCAGTACTTC.

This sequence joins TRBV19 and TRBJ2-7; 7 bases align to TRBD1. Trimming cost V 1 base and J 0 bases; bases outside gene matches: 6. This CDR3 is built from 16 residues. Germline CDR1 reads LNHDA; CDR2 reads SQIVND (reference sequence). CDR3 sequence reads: CASSIGTGAYSYEQYF. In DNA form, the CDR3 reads TGTGCCAGTAGTATAGGGACAGGAGCATACTCCTACGAGCAGTACTTC.

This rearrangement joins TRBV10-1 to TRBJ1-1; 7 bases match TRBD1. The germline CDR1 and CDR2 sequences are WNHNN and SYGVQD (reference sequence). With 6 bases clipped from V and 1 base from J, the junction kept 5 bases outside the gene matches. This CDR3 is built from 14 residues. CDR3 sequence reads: CASSRGQANTEAFF. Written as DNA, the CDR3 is TGCGCCAGCAGCCGAGGACAGGCGAACACTGAAGCTTTCTTT.

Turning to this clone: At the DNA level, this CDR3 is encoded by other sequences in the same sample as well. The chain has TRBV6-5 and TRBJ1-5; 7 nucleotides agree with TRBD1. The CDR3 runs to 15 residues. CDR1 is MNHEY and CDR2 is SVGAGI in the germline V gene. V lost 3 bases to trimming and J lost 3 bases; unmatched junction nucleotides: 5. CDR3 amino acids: CASSYSGQANQPQHF. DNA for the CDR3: TGTGCCAGCAGTTATTCAGGACAGGCCAATCAGCCCCAGCATTTT.

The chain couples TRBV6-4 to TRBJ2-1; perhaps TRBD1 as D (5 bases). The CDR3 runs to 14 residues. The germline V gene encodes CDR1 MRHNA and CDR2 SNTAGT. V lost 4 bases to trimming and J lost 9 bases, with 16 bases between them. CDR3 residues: CASSVHEYGAEQFF. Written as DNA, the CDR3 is TGTGCCAGCAGTGTCCACGAGTATGGGGCTGAGCAGTTCTTC.

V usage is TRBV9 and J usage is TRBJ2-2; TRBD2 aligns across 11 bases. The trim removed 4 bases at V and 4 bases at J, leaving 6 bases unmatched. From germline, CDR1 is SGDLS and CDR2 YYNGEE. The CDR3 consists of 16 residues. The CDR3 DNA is TGTGCCAGCAGCTTGGGACTAGCGGAGATCACCGGGGAGCTGTTTTTT. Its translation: CASSLGLAEITGELFF. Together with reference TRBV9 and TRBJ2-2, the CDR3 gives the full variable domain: DSGVTQTPKHLITATGQRVTLRCSPRSGDLSVYWYQQSLDQGLQFLIQYYNGEERAKGNILERFSAQQFPDLHSELNLSSLELGDSALYFCASSLGLAEITGELFFGEGSRLTVL.

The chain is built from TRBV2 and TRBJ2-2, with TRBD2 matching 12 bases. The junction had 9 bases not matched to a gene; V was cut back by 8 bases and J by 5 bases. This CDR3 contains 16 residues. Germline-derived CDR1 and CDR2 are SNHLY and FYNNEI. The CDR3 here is CASRLAGGVGTGELFF. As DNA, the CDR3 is TGTGCCAGCCGGCTAGCGGGAGGGGTCGGGACCGGGGAGCTGTTTTTT.